This T cell receptor (beta chain) stems from a study of PD-1 blockade in classical Hodgkin lymphoma. Points from the study as a whole: Underlying causes for the observed repertoire differences were not defined, possibly disease activity or prior therapy. CD4+ TCR diversity, unlike CD8+, rose significantly by C4D1.

The germline V gene has CDR1 MGHRA and CDR2 YSYEKL. This CDR3 has 14 amino acids. With 3 bases removed from V and 5 bases from J, the gap between germline ends came to 10 bases. Assay used: immunoSEQ multiplex PCR; TCRdb lists only in-frame clones, some missing. The data hold approximately 79,000 clones, with roughly 91% observed a single time. Every patient relapsed after autologous stem cell transplantation, and brentuximab vedotin exposure varied. Details on this clone: The antigen remains undetermined.

The TCR comes from a human donor with classical Hodgkin lymphoma. The chain uses TRBV4-1 and TRBJ2-2; the D gene is possibly TRBD2 (6 bases). This material consisted of peripheral blood mononuclear cells (PBMCs), taken before the second cycle of nivolumab. The CDR3, as DNA: TGCGCCAGCAGCCAGGGAGGCGGGACCGGGGAGCTGTTTTTT. This codes for CASSQGGGTGELFF.